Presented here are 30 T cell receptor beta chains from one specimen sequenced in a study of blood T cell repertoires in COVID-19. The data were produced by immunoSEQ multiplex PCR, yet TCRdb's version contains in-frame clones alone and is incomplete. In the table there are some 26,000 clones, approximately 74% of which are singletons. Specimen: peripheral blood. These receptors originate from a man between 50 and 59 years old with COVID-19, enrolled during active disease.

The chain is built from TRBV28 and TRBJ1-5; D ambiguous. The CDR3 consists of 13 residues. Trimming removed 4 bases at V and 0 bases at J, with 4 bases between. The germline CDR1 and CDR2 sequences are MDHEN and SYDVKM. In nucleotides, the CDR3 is TGTGCCAGCAGTTCGTCTAGCAATCAGCCCCAGCATTTT. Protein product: CASSSSSNQPQHF.

The CDR3 nucleotides are TGTGCCAGCAGCCAGGGTTACAGGGTCCGCACCCAGTACTTC. Protein: CASSQGYRVRTQYF. The chain uses TRBV14 and TRBJ2-5, with D perhaps TRBD1 (6 bases). The V end lost 3 bases, the J end lost 8 bases, and 16 bases lay between the germline ends. The CDR3 length is 14 residues. Germline CDR1 reads SGHDN; CDR2 reads FVKESK.

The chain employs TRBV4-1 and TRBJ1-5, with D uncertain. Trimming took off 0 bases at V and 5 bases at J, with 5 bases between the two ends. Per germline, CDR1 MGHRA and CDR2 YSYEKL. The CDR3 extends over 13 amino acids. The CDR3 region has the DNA TGCGCCAGCAGCCAAGATTTATATCAGCCCCAGCATTTT. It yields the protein CASSQDLYQPQHF.

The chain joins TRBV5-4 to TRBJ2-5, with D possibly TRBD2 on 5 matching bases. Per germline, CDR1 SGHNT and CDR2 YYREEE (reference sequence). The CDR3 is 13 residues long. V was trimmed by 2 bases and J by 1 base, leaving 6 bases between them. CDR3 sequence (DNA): TGTGCCAGCAGCTTAGAGGGCCAAGAGACCCAGTACTTC. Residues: CASSLEGQETQYF. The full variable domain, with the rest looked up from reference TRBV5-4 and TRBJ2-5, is ETGVTQSPTHLIKTRGQQVTLRCSSQSGHNTVSWYQQALGQGPQFIFQYYREEENGRGNFPPRFSGLQFPNYSSELNVNALELDDSALYLCASSLEGQETQYFGPGTRLLVL.

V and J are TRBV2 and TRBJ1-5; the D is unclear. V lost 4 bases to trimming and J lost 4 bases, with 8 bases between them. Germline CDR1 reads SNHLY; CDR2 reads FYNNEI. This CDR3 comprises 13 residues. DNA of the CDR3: TGTGCCAGCAGTGGACAATTAAATCAGCCCCAGCATTTT. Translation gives CASSGQLNQPQHF. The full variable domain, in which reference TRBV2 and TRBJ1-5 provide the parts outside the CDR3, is EPEVTQTPSHQVTQMGQEVILRCVPISNHLYFYWYRQILGQKVEFLVSFYNNEISEKSEIFDDQFSVERPDGSNFTLKIRSTKLEDSAMYFCASSGQLNQPQHFGDGTRLSIL.

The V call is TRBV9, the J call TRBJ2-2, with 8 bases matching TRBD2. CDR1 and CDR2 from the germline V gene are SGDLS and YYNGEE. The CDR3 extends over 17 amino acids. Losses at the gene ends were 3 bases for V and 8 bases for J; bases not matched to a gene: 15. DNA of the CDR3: TGTGCCAGCAGCGATTTCGGTCGGTTAGCGGGATCGGGGGAGCTGTTTTTT. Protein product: CASSDFGRLAGSGELFF.

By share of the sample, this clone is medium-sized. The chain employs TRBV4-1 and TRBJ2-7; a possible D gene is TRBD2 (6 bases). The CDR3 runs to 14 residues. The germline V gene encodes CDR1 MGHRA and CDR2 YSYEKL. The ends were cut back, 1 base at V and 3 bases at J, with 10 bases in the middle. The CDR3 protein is CASSQVGSFYEQYF. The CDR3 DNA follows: TGCGCCAGCAGCCAAGTCGGGAGCTTCTACGAGCAGTACTTC.

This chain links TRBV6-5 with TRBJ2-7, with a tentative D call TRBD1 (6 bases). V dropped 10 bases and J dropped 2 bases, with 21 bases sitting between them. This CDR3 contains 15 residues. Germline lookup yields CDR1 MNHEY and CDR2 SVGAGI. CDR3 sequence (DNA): TGTGCCACAATAGGGTATGGGACAAGGACCTACGAGCAGTACTTC. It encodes CATIGYGTRTYEQYF.

This CDR3 is CASSEVALNEKLFF. The CDR3 nucleotides are TGTGCCAGCAGTGAAGTGGCCCTTAATGAAAAACTGTTTTTT. The rearrangement uses TRBV6-1 and TRBJ1-4; the D is unclear. Germline loops: CDR1 MNHNS, CDR2 SASEGT. The CDR3 has 14 amino acids. V was shortened by 1 base and J by 4 bases, with 7 bases between the two germline ends.

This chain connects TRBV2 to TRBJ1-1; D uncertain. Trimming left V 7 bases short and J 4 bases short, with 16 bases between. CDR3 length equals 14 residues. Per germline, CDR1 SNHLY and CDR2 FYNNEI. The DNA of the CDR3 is TGTGCCAGCATTTCGAGGGCCGAGGGCACTGAAGCTTTCTTT. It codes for CASISRAEGTEAFF.

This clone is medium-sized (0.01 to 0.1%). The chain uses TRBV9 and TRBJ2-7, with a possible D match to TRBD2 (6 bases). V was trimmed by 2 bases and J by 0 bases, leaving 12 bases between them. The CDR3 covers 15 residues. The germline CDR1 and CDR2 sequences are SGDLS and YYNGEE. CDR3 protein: CASSVGGGVSYEQYF. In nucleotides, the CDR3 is TGTGCCAGCAGCGTGGGCGGAGGGGTCTCCTACGAGCAGTACTTC.

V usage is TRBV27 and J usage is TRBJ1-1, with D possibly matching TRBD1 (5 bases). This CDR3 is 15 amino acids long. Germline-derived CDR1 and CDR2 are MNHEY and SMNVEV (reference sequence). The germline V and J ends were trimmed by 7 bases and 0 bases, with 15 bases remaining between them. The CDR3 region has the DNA TGTGCCAGCAAAAACCCCGGGACTGTGAACACTGAAGCTTTCTTT. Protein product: CASKNPGTVNTEAFF.

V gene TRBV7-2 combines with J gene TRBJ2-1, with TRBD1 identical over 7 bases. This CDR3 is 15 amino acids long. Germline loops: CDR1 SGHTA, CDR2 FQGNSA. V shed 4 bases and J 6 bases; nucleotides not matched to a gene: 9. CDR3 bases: TGTGCCAGCAGCTCTAAAGGCACAGGGGTCAATGAGCAGTTCTTC. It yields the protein CASSSKGTGVNEQFF.

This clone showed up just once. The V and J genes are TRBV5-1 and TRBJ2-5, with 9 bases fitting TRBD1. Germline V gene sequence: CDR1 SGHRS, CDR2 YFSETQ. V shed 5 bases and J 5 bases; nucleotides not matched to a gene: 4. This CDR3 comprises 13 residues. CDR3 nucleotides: TGCGCCAGCAGACAGGGGGCCCGCGAGACCCAGTACTTC. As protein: CASRQGARETQYF.

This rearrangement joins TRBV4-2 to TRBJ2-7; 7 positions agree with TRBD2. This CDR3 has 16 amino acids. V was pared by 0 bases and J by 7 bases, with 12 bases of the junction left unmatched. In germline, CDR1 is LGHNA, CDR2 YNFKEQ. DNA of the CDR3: TGTGCCAGCAGCCAAGAAATTTCTAGCGGTAGGCCTGAGCAGTACTTC. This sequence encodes CASSQEISSGRPEQYF.

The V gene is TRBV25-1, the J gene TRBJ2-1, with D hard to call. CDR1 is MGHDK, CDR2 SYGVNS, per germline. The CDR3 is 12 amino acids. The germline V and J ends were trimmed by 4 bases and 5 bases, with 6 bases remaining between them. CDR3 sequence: CASSVNDNEQFF. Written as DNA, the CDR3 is TGTGCCAGCAGTGTTAATGACAATGAGCAGTTCTTC.

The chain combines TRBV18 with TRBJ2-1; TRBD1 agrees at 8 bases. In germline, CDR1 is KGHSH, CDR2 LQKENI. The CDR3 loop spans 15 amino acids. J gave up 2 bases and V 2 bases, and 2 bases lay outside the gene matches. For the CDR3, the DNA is TGTGCCAGCTCACCAGGGACAGGCACCTACAATGAGCAGTTCTTC. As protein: CASSPGTGTYNEQFF.

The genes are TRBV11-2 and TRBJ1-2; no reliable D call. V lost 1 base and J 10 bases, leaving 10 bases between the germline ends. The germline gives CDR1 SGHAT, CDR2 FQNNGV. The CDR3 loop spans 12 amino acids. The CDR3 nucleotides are TGTGCCAGCAGCTTAGGTTCCCACATCTACACCTTC. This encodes CASSLGSHIYTF.

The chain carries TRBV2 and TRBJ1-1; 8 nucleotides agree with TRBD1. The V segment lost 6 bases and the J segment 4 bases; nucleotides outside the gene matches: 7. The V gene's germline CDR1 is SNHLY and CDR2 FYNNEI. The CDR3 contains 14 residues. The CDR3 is CASSLTGEGTEAFF. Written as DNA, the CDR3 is TGTGCCAGCAGCCTGACAGGGGAGGGCACTGAAGCTTTCTTT.

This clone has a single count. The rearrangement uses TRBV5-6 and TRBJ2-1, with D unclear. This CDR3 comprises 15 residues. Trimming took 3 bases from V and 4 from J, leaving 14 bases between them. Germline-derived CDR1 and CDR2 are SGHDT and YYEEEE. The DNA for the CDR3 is TGTGCCAGCAGCTCGCTCATTTACATATACAATGAGCAGTTCTTC. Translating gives CASSSLIYIYNEQFF.

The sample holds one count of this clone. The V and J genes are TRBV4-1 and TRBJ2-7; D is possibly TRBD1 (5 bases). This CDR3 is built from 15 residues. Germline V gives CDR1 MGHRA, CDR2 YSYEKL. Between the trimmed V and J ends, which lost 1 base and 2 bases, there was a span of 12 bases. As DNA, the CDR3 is TGCGCCAGCAGCCAAGCTGGAAGGGGAACCTACGAGCAGTACTTC. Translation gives CASSQAGRGTYEQYF.

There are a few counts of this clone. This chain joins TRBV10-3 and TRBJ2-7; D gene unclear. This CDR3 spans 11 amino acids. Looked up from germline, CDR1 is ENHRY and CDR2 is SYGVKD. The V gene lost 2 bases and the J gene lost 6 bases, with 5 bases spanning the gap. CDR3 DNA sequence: TGTGCCATCAGTGAGGAGTCCGAGCAGTACTTC. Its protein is CAISEESEQYF.

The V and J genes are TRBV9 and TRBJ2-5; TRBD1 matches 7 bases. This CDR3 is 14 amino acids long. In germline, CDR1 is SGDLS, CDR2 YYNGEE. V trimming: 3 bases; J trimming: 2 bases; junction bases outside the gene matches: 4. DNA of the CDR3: TGTGCCAGCAGCGAAGGGACAGCTCAAGAGACCCAGTACTTC. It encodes CASSEGTAQETQYF.

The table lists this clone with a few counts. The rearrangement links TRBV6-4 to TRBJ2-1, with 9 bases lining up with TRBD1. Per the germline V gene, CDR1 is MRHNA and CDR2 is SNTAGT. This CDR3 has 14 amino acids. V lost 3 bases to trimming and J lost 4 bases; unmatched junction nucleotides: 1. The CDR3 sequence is CASSEGQGYNEQFF. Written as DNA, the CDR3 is TGTGCCAGCAGTGAGGGACAGGGATACAATGAGCAGTTCTTC.

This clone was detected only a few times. The CDR3 loop reads CASSEARAGGGDTQYF. The CDR3 DNA is TGTGCCAGCAGTGAAGCGCGAGCGGGGGGCGGAGATACGCAGTATTTT. V gene TRBV6-1 combines with J gene TRBJ2-3, with 9 positions matching TRBD2. The V and J ends lost 0 bases and 5 bases, in that order; junction bases with no gene match: 6. CDR1 and CDR2 from the germline V gene are MNHNS and SASEGT. The CDR3 covers 16 residues.

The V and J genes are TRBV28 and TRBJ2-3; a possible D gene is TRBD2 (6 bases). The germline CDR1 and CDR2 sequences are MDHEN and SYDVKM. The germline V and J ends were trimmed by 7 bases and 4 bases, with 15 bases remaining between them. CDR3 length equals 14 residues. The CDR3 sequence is CASTPSALADTQYF. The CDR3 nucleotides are TGTGCCAGCACCCCTAGCGCTTTGGCAGATACGCAGTATTTT. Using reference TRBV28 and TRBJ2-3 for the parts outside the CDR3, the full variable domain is DVKVTQSSRYLVKRTGEKVFLECVQDMDHENMFWYRQDPGLGLRLIYFSYDVKMKEKGDIPEGYSVSREKKERFSLILESASTNQTSMYLCASTPSALADTQYFGPGTRLTVL.

CDR3 loop: CAWSWGLAETQYF. In DNA, the CDR3 is TGTGCCTGGAGTTGGGGACTAGCGGAGACCCAGTACTTC. This chain uses TRBV30 with TRBJ2-5; TRBD2 matches at 10 bases. The CDR3 length is 13 residues. J gave up 5 bases and V 2 bases, and 2 bases lay outside the gene matches. Germline V CDR1 and CDR2: GTSNPN, SVGIG (reference sequence). Supplemented by reference TRBV30 and TRBJ2-5, the full variable domain reads SQTIHQWPATLVQPVGSPLSLECTVEGTSNPNLYWYRQAAGRGLQLLFYSVGIGQISSEVPQNLSASRPQDRQFILSSKKLLLSDSGFYLCAWSWGLAETQYFGPGTRLLVL.

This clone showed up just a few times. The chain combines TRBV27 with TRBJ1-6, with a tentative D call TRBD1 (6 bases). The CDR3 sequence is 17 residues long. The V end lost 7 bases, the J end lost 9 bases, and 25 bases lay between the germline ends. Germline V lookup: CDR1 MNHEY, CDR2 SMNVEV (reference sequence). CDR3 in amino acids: CASKRALGRGASSPLHF. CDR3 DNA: TGTGCCAGCAAGCGAGCCTTAGGACGGGGGGCTAGTTCACCCCTCCACTTT.

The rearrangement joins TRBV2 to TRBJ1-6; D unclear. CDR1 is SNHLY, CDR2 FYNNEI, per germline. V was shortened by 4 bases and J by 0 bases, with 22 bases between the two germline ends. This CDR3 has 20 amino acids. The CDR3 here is CASSVEVGSLYRSYNSPLHF. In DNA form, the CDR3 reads TGTGCCAGCAGTGTGGAGGTGGGGTCCCTGTACCGCTCCTATAATTCACCCCTCCACTTT.

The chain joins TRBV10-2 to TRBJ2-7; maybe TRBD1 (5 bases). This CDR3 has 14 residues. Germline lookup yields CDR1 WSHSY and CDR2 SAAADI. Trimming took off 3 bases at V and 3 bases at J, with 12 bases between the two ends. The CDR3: CASSEGWQGYEQYF. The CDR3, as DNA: TGCGCCAGCAGTGAAGGTTGGCAGGGCTACGAGCAGTACTTC.